These 3 T cell receptor beta chains were all obtained from the same sample, sequenced in a study of shared clonotypes between healthy human individuals. Sequencing used immunoSEQ multiplex PCR; TCRdb keeps in-frame clones, though not all of them. The repertoire holds more than 550,000 clones, approximately 72% seen once, with 1.8% in the top ten. The sample comprised memory CD4+ T cells sorted from blood. Noted subset: CD45RA-negative fraction. Every receptor here comes from a woman aged 30 to 39 in good health.

V usage is TRBV28 and J usage is TRBJ1-3; TRBD1 might be the D (6 bases). Trimming took off 6 bases at V and 2 bases at J, with 11 bases between the two ends. Germline CDR1 and CDR2: MDHEN and SYDVKM. CDR3 length equals 14 residues. The CDR3 reads CASSLTGTGNTIYF. Written as DNA, the CDR3 is TGTGCCAGCAGCCTAACAGGGACTGGAAACACCATATATTTT.

The chain combines TRBV7-3 with TRBJ2-2; D gene uncertain. V lost 2 bases and J lost 2, with 18 bases in between. This CDR3 has 18 amino acids. Germline CDR1 SGHTA, CDR2 FQGTGA. DNA for the CDR3: TGTGCCAGCAGCTTAGGTCAGCAAGCAAACCTCAACACCGGGGAGCTGTTTTTT. Translating gives CASSLGQQANLNTGELFF.

This sequence joins TRBV5-4 and TRBJ1-1, with no clear D. V shed 5 bases and J shed 0 bases, with 8 bases lying between them. CDR1 and CDR2 from the germline V gene are SGHNT and YYREEE (reference sequence). The CDR3 extends over 13 amino acids. The CDR3: CASRWALNTEAFF. DNA of the CDR3: TGTGCCAGCAGGTGGGCCTTGAACACTGAAGCTTTCTTT.